The sequence of this TCR beta chain was determined in a study of blood T cells in healthy people across ages. The germline gives CDR1 DFQATT, CDR2 SNEGSKA (reference sequence). The CDR3 is 10 amino acids. Alongside a J-beta primer mix, a sample-barcoded 5' primer served in a second PCR lasting roughly 7 to 11 cycles. TCRdb re-called the 5' RACE reads through MiXCR, storing one row per CDR3 protein. The repertoire includes fewer than 2 million distinct CDR3 sequences, more than 35% of them detected once, and around 23% sits in the top ten. Regarding the study as a whole: Possibly, changes in expanded clonotypes were confounded because donor CMV status was unknown. Older age went with lower TCR beta diversity per million T cells, in a roughly linear way.

This clonotype was recorded a few times. Its specificity is not known. Mismatch with germline at one junction end may stem from a read error. The clonotype originates from a human donor in good health. The chain is built from TRBV20-1 and TRBJ2-7; no definite D call. The material sequenced was blood. CDR3 residues: CSARIYERYF. The CDR3 region has the DNA TGCAGTGCTCGGATCTACGAGCGGTACTTC.